A single TCR beta chain is shown here with its context. Its target is unknown. Libraries were prepared by immunoSEQ multiplex PCR; TCRdb keeps only in-frame clonotypes and omits some of them. The sample contains under 150,000 clones, 90% to 95% of which appear only once. There are 14 residues in the CDR3. Trimming stripped 4 bases from V and 4 bases from J, with 14 bases between. The germline V gene has CDR1 SGHRS and CDR2 YFSETQ. The record originates from a study of T cell responses to AZD1222 COVID-19 vaccine. Study summary: Second-dose intervals near 4 or 12 weeks were combined. Whole-study findings and limits: Baseline seropositivity characterized only a handful of AZD1222 recipients. Scientists sampled the repertoires only once the peak T cell response had passed. Mapped onto spike, vaccine-associated CD4 TCRs spanned it and were dominant at 160-218 and 743-854.

The V and J genes are TRBV5-1 and TRBJ1-1; D is perhaps TRBD1 (6 bases). This specimen consisted of peripheral blood, obtained on day 0 of AZD1222 vaccination. The source is an adult in good health. This chain's CDR3 is CASSGVQGPTEAFF. CDR3 nucleotides: TGCGCCAGCAGCGGGGTACAGGGCCCCACTGAAGCTTTCTTT. Combining the CDR3 with reference TRBV5-1 and TRBJ1-1 gives the whole variable domain KAGVTQTPRYLIKTRGQQVTLSCSPISGHRSVSWYQQTPGQGLQFLFEYFSETQRNKGNFPGRFSGRQFSNSRSEMNVSTLELGDSALYLCASSGVQGPTEAFFGQGTRLTVV.